Listed here are 5 T cell receptor beta chains from one sample, sequenced in a study of OX40 agonist ivuxolimab in advanced cancers. Library prep was done by the immunoSEQ multiplex PCR assay. TCRdb re-hosts the immuneACCESS table, in-frame sequences only. Its copies lack some clones; in the studies checked, an unresolved V gene accounts for under half of them, and the cause for the rest is not known. For this sample the table gives some 49,000 clones, of which 70% to 85% were detected only once. The ten largest clonotypes hold roughly 3.9% of the sample. The material sequenced was CD4+ or CD8+ T cells sorted from blood, taken in a trial of the OX40 agonist ivuxolimab. These receptors were taken from an adult with an advanced solid tumor such as melanoma, head and neck, liver or kidney cancer.

The chain couples TRBV6-6 to TRBJ1-5, with D uncertain. This CDR3 contains 13 residues. Trimming cost V 7 bases and J 3 bases, with 10 bases left between them. Germline values: CDR1 MNHNY, CDR2 SVGAGI (reference sequence). The CDR3 sequence is CASTEHLNQPQHF. CDR3 in DNA: TGTGCCAGCACCGAACACCTCAATCAGCCCCAGCATTTT.

The chain recombines TRBV5-1 with TRBJ2-3; unclear D gene. V lost 5 bases, J lost 4 bases, and 11 bases lay in between. This CDR3 comprises 13 residues. Germline V CDR1 and CDR2: SGHRS, YFSETQ. The chain's CDR3 is CASRTDAADTQYF. The DNA of the CDR3 is TGCGCCAGCAGGACTGACGCCGCAGATACGCAGTATTTT.

J is TRBJ1-2 and V is TRBV6-5, with TRBD1 identical over 7 bases. Trimming removed 5 bases from V and 1 base from J; junction bases left unmatched: 1. The germline CDR1 and CDR2 sequences are MNHEY and SVGAGI. This CDR3 has 13 amino acids. The DNA of the CDR3 is TGTGCCAGCAGTAGGGACAGTAACTATGGCTACACCTTC. Its protein is CASSRDSNYGYTF.

There are a few counts of this clone. The chain has TRBV5-4 and TRBJ2-7; 11 nucleotides agree with TRBD2. Per the germline V gene, CDR1 is SGHNT and CDR2 is YYREEE (reference sequence). The CDR3 contains 15 residues. The ends lost 0 bases at V and 4 bases at J; junction bases unmatched: 3. The CDR3 here is CASSLVLAGGYEQYF. CDR3 bases: TGTGCCAGCAGCTTGGTATTAGCGGGGGGGTACGAGCAGTACTTC.

V gene TRBV20-1 combines with J gene TRBJ2-1, with D unresolved. CDR1 DFQATT and CDR2 SNEGSKA come from the germline V gene (reference sequence). The CDR3 is 8 residues long. CDR3 loop: CSWSTGFF. DNA for the CDR3: TGCAGCTGGTCTACGGGGTTCTTC.